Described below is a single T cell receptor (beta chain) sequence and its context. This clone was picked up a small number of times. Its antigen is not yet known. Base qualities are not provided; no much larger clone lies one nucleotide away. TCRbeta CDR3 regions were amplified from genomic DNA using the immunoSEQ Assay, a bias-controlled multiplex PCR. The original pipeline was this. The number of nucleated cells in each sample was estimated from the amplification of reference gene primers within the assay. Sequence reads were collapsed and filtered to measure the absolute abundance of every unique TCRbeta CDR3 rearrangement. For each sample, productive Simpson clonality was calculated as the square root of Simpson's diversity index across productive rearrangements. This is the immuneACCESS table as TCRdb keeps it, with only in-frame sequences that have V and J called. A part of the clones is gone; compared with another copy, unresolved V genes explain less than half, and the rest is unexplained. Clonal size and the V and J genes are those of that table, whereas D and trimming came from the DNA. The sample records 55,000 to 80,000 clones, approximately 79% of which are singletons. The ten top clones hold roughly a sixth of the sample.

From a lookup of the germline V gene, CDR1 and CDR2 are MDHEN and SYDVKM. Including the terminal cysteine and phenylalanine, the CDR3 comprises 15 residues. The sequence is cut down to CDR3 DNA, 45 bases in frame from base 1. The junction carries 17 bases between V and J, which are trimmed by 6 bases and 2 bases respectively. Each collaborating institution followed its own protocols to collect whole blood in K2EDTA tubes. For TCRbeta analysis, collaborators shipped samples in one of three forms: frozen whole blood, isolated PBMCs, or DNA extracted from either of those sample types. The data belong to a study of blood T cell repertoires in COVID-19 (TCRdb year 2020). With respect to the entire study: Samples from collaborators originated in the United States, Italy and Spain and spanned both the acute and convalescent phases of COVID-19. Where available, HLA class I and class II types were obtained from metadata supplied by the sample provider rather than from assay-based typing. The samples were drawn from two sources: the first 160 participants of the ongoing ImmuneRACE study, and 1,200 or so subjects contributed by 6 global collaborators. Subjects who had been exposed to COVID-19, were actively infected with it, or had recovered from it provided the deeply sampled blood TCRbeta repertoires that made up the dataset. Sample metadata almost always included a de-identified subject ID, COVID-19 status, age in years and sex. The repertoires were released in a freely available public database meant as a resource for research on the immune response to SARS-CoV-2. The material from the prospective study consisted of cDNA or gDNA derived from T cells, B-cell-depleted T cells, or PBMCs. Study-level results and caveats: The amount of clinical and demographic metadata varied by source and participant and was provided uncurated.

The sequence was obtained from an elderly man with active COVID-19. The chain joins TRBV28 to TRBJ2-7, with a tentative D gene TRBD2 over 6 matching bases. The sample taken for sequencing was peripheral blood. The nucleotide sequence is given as TGTGCCAGCAGCAACCTAGCGTCTGGTGCCTACGAGCAGTACTTC. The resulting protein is CASSNLASGAYEQYF.